The 31 T cell receptor beta chains in this list originate from one sample, sequenced in a study of Ad26.COV2.S vaccination and SARS-CoV-2 variants. The repertoire was sequenced with immunoSEQ multiplex PCR; TCRdb's copy has only in-frame clones and lacks some. The top ten clones hold around 4.2% of a sample with approximately 400,000 clones, around 90% of them seen once. This material consisted of peripheral blood, taken after recovery from COVID-19. All receptors derive from a human donor who had recovered from COVID-19.

This clone was recorded once. This chain uses TRBV21-1 with TRBJ1-2. TRBV21-1 is a pseudogene segment. The CDR3 runs 16 residues. The CDR3 here is CASSRCSKSYNYGYTF. DNA of the CDR3: TGTGCCAGCAGCAGGTGTTCGAAGTCCTATAACTATGGCTACACCTTC.

This chain connects TRBV5-1 to TRBJ1-5; 7 positions agree with TRBD1. Germline V gives CDR1 SGHRS, CDR2 YFSETQ. There are 20 residues in the CDR3. V lost 4 bases to trimming and J lost 3 bases; unmatched junction nucleotides: 22. For the CDR3, the DNA is TGCGCCAGCAGCCCTAAAAGGAAGACCGGGACAGCTATAGTCAATCAGCCCCAGCATTTT. It translates to CASSPKRKTGTAIVNQPQHF. The complete variable domain, with remaining parts taken from reference TRBV5-1 and TRBJ1-5, reads KAGVTQTPRYLIKTRGQQVTLSCSPISGHRSVSWYQQTPGQGLQFLFEYFSETQRNKGNFPGRFSGRQFSNSRSEMNVSTLELGDSALYLCASSPKRKTGTAIVNQPQHFGDGTRLSIL.

The genes are TRBV10-3 and TRBJ1-4; TRBD1 agrees at 7 bases. The CDR3 has 14 amino acids. Germline-derived CDR1 and CDR2 are ENHRY and SYGVKD. The J segment lost 4 bases and the V segment lost 2 bases, leaving 1 base of the junction unmatched. The CDR3: CAISEGQDNEKLFF. DNA of the CDR3: TGTGCCATCAGTGAGGGACAGGATAATGAAAAACTGTTTTTT.

The CDR3 region has the DNA TGTGCCAGCAGCGTCGGGCAGGGCGGAGAGCAGTACTTC. This codes for CASSVGQGGEQYF. The V gene is TRBV9, the J gene TRBJ2-7; D is perhaps TRBD1 (5 bases). Trimming removed 2 bases from V and 7 bases from J, with 13 bases in between. Germline values: CDR1 SGDLS, CDR2 YYNGEE. The CDR3 has 13 residues.

The gene calls are TRBV30 and TRBJ2-1; perhaps D is TRBD1 or TRBD2 (5 bases each). The CDR3 has 15 residues. From germline, CDR1 is GTSNPN and CDR2 SVGIG (reference sequence). V was shortened by 0 bases and J by 1 base, with 10 bases between the two germline ends. The CDR3 here is CAWSVLGESYNEQFF. For the CDR3, the DNA is TGTGCCTGGAGTGTACTAGGGGAATCCTACAATGAGCAGTTCTTC.

This clone was recorded once. The genes are TRBV2 and TRBJ1-2, with 9 bases aligning to TRBD1. V trimming: 6 bases; J trimming: 1 base; junction bases outside the gene matches: 12. Per germline, CDR1 SNHLY and CDR2 FYNNEI. The CDR3 has 17 amino acids. The CDR3 here is CASRDSRDRESNYGYTF. The CDR3, as DNA: TGTGCCAGCAGAGACTCCCGGGACAGGGAGAGTAACTATGGCTACACCTTC.

This chain joins TRBV7-2 and TRBJ2-1; 9 nucleotides agree with TRBD2. Trimming at V came to 8 bases and at J to 9 bases, leaving 11 bases not matched to a gene. The germline V gene encodes CDR1 SGHTA and CDR2 FQGNSA. The CDR3 is 14 residues long. CDR3 amino acids: CASLVRGGEVEQFF. The CDR3 DNA reads TGTGCCAGCCTAGTCCGCGGGGGGGAGGTTGAGCAGTTCTTC.

This chain links TRBV5-1 with TRBJ2-5; 9 bases line up with TRBD1. CDR3 length: 15 amino acids. Per germline, CDR1 SGHRS and CDR2 YFSETQ. J lost 1 base, V lost 3 bases, and 4 bases had no gene match. The CDR3 region has the DNA TGCGCCAGCAGCTCAAAGGACAGGGGCCAAGAGACCCAGTACTTC. It encodes CASSSKDRGQETQYF.

The chain joins TRBV6-5 to TRBJ2-3, with unresolved D. The germline gives CDR1 MNHEY, CDR2 SVGAGI. This CDR3 comprises 15 residues. V was clipped by 7 bases and J by 4 bases, with 18 bases between them. CDR3 DNA: TGTGCCAGCACCCACCAAGGTACTGGAGCAGATACGCAGTATTTT. Translation: CASTHQGTGADTQYF.

The J gene is TRBJ1-5, the V gene TRBV10-2; D perhaps matches TRBD1 (5 bases). Germline CDR1 WSHSY, CDR2 SAAADI. The CDR3 is 13 amino acids. Trimming took off 0 bases at V and 6 bases at J, with 6 bases between the two ends. DNA for the CDR3: TGCGCCAGCAGTGAGTCAGGGGTTCAGCCCCAGCATTTT. Its protein product is CASSESGVQPQHF.

This clone is a singleton in its sample. The V gene is TRBV7-9, the J gene TRBJ1-2, with D perhaps matching TRBD1 (6 bases). This CDR3 comprises 17 residues. V lost 2 bases to trimming and J lost 2 bases, with 18 bases between them. The germline V gene encodes CDR1 SEHNR and CDR2 FQNEAQ (reference sequence). Written as DNA, the CDR3 is TGTGCCAGCAGCTTATTGGCAGGGGAAGAAAGGAACTATGGCTACACCTTC. Protein sequence: CASSLLAGEERNYGYTF.

This clone came up once. V is TRBV13 and J is TRBJ1-4; 7 nucleotides agree with TRBD1. The germline V gene has CDR1 PRHDT and CDR2 FYEKMQ (reference sequence). The CDR3 contains 14 residues. V shed 5 bases, J shed 8 bases, and the junction held 8 bases outside the gene matches. CDR3 nucleotide sequence: TGTGCCAGCAGCAATCGACAGGGCTTAGAAAAACTGTTTTTT. Protein: CASSNRQGLEKLFF.

The chain is built from TRBV19 and TRBJ1-2; 10 bases are shared with TRBD1. The V gene's germline CDR1 is LNHDA and CDR2 SQIVND (reference sequence). The CDR3 spans 14 residues. With 6 bases clipped from V and 4 bases from J, the junction kept 5 bases outside the gene matches. The CDR3 loop is CASRRGQGFYGYTF. For the CDR3, the DNA is TGTGCCAGTAGGAGGGGACAGGGGTTCTATGGCTACACCTTC.

This chain connects TRBV4-3 to TRBJ2-2, with 8 positions matching TRBD1. This CDR3 comprises 15 residues. The germline CDR1 and CDR2 sequences are LGHNA and YSLEER. V lost 0 bases and J lost 7; bases outside the gene matches: 4. CDR3 sequence: CASSQDAGGIGELFF. The CDR3 region has the DNA TGCGCCAGCAGCCAAGATGCAGGGGGCATCGGGGAGCTGTTTTTT.

This clone was found many times. Other DNA sequences in the sample encode the same CDR3. The chain links TRBV5-1 to TRBJ1-5, with a possible D match to TRBD1 (5 bases). Germline CDR1 reads SGHRS; CDR2 reads YFSETQ. The CDR3 contains 14 residues. Trimming cost V 0 bases and J 6 bases, with 10 bases left between them. The CDR3 here is CASSLGQGGQPQHF. The CDR3 bases are TGCGCCAGCAGCTTGGGCCAGGGAGGTCAGCCCCAGCATTTT.

The rearrangement uses TRBV2 and TRBJ2-5, with D perhaps TRBD1 or TRBD2 (5 bases each). CDR1 is SNHLY and CDR2 is FYNNEI in the germline V gene. The CDR3 extends over 17 amino acids. Trimming removed 6 bases from V and 2 bases from J, with 22 bases in between. The CDR3: CASRGDPGPAGQETQYF. The CDR3, as DNA: TGTGCCAGCAGGGGAGATCCGGGCCCAGCAGGGCAAGAGACCCAGTACTTC.

V is TRBV6-1 and J is TRBJ2-3, with 11 bases that match TRBD2. The CDR3 has 14 amino acids. CDR1 is MNHNS, CDR2 SASEGT, per germline. The ends lost 4 bases at V and 8 bases at J; junction bases unmatched: 5. Here the CDR3 DNA reads TGTGCCAGCAGTGTAGCGGGGGGGCCCGGTACGCAGTATTTT. This translates into CASSVAGGPGTQYF.

This clone was seen only once. The V call is TRBV16, the J call TRBJ1-1; no firm D call. V was cut by 3 bases and J by 1 base, with 6 bases left in between. Looked up from germline, CDR1 is KGHSY and CDR2 is FQNENV. CDR3 length equals 13 residues. As DNA, the CDR3 is TGTGCCAGCAGCCAGGGCAGGAACACTGAAGCTTTCTTT. Protein: CASSQGRNTEAFF.

J is TRBJ2-3 and V is TRBV11-3; 11 bases fit TRBD2. The CDR3 runs 16 residues. Germline CDR1 is SGHNT and CDR2 is YENEEA. V gave up 1 base and J gave up 4 bases; unmatched junction bases: 4. Here the CDR3 DNA reads TGTGCCAGCAGCTTAGGTAGCGGGGGGGCCGCAGATACGCAGTATTTT. Translated: CASSLGSGGAADTQYF.

The chain carries TRBV6-5 and TRBJ1-1, with D tentatively TRBD1 (5 bases). V was pared by 6 bases and J by 1 base, with 12 bases between. The CDR3 is 14 amino acids. CDR1 MNHEY and CDR2 SVGAGI come from the germline V gene. The DNA for the CDR3 is TGTGCCAGCAGACTGAGACAGAAGAACACTGAAGCTTTCTTT. It encodes CASRLRQKNTEAFF.

V and J are TRBV5-1 and TRBJ1-2; a possible D gene is TRBD1 (5 bases). Germline lookup yields CDR1 SGHRS and CDR2 YFSETQ. CDR3 size: 14 residues. V lost 3 bases and J lost 2, with 11 bases in between. The CDR3 is CASSSYDSNYGYTF. In DNA form, the CDR3 reads TGCGCCAGCAGCTCCTACGACAGCAACTATGGCTACACCTTC.

The chain combines TRBV5-5 with TRBJ2-5; a possible D gene is TRBD1 (5 bases). CDR1 is SGHKS, CDR2 YYEKEE, per germline (reference sequence). CDR3 length: 12 residues. V lost 4 bases and J lost 5, with 9 bases in between. The CDR3 loop reads CASSEYRETQYF. The CDR3 DNA follows: TGTGCCAGCAGCGAGTACAGGGAGACCCAGTACTTC.

This sequence joins TRBV10-1 and TRBJ2-2, with D possibly being TRBD1 (6 bases). Germline V gene lookup returns CDR1 WNHNN and CDR2 SYGVQD (reference sequence). There are 15 residues in the CDR3. Trimming shortened V by 4 bases and J by 6 bases, and 15 bases separated the two germline ends. The CDR3 sequence is CASSGGTRGPGELFF. The CDR3 DNA reads TGCGCCAGCAGTGGAGGGACCAGGGGTCCCGGGGAGCTGTTTTTT.

The chain joins TRBV6-2 or TRBV6-3 to TRBJ2-3, with 9 bases aligning to TRBD2. Trimming cost V 4 bases and J 2 bases; bases outside gene matches: 4. The CDR3 has 15 residues. The germline CDR1 and CDR2 sequences are MNHEY and SVGEGT. As DNA, the CDR3 is TGTGCCAGCAGTTCTGCGGGGGGGGACACAGATACGCAGTATTTT. Encoded protein: CASSSAGGDTDTQYF.

The V and J genes are TRBV14 and TRBJ2-7, with 7 bases aligning to TRBD1. The J segment lost 4 bases and the V segment lost 1 base, leaving 10 bases of the junction unmatched. This CDR3 is 16 amino acids long. In germline, CDR1 is SGHDN, CDR2 FVKESK. CDR3 coding DNA: TGTGCCAGCAGCCAAGCCGGGACAGTCCTAAGGTACGAGCAGTACTTC. This codes for CASSQAGTVLRYEQYF.

The chain is built from TRBV6-1 and TRBJ1-6, with D uncertain. Germline lookup yields CDR1 MNHNS and CDR2 SASEGT. V shed 3 bases and J shed 0 bases, with 9 bases lying between them. The CDR3 has 16 residues. CDR3 sequence reads: CASSDTWSSYNSPLHF. The CDR3 DNA sequence: TGTGCCAGCAGTGATACCTGGAGCTCCTATAATTCACCCCTCCACTTT.

This chain's CDR3 is CASSRDTKETQYF. The DNA of the CDR3 is TGTGCCAGCAGCCGGGACACAAAAGAGACCCAGTACTTC. The chain carries TRBV7-9 and TRBJ2-5; possible D gene TRBD1, 6 bases. V was cut by 5 bases and J by 3 bases, with 10 bases left in between. Germline assignment: CDR1 SEHNR and CDR2 FQNEAQ (reference sequence). This CDR3 region has 13 residues.

The rearrangement uses TRBV29-1 and TRBJ2-7, with TRBD1 matching over 8 bases. J was trimmed by 4 bases and V by 4 bases; bases with no gene match: 9. This CDR3 has 14 amino acids. Germline values: CDR1 SQVTM, CDR2 ANQGSEA. In nucleotides, the CDR3 is TGCAGCGTTGGGGGACAGGCCCCGACTTACGAGCAGTACTTC. It specifies CSVGGQAPTYEQYF.

This rearrangement joins TRBV5-1 to TRBJ2-2; 7 nucleotides match TRBD1. J lost 2 bases, V lost 4 bases, and 8 bases had no gene match. This CDR3 region has 16 residues. The germline CDR1 and CDR2 sequences are SGHRS and YFSETQ. CDR3 sequence: CASSPWTGDNTGELFF. The DNA for the CDR3 is TGCGCCAGCAGCCCATGGACAGGAGACAACACCGGGGAGCTGTTTTTT.

CDR3 in DNA: TGTGCCAGCAGCTTGTTGGGACAAGAGACCCAGTACTTC. Protein product: CASSLLGQETQYF. The V and J genes are TRBV5-4 and TRBJ2-5; no reliable D call. The CDR3 is 13 residues long. Trimming shortened V by 1 base and J by 2 bases, and 6 bases separated the two germline ends. Germline CDR1 reads SGHNT; CDR2 reads YYREEE (reference sequence).

About this clone: Additional DNA sequences in this sample encode the identical CDR3. The gene calls are TRBV5-1 and TRBJ2-7; 8 bases map to TRBD1. Germline CDR1 and CDR2: SGHRS and YFSETQ. The CDR3 runs to 13 residues. Trimming took 2 bases from V and 6 from J; bases not matched to a gene: 4. The CDR3 bases are TGCGCCAGCAGCTTAGGACAGGGCGGCGAGCAGTACTTC. Protein product: CASSLGQGGEQYF.